This T cell receptor (beta chain) was captured in a study of CD8+CD57+ T cells in acquired aplastic anemia. The wider study: Sorted CD4+ and CD8+ cells gave a mean 3.2 ug DNA, range roughly 0.19 to 27.4 ug.

With regard to this clonotype: Its antigen remains unknown.

J was trimmed by 10 bases and V by 6 bases; bases with no gene match: 17. Germline CDR1 reads DFQATT; CDR2 reads SNEGSKA (reference sequence). The CDR3 has 15 residues. Study-wide results and limits: About 30 CD8+ CDR3 sequences occurred in both the patients and the controls.

Profiling that covered TCR beta VDJ and CDR3 relied on genomic DNA as its template. TCRdb fed the reads into MiXCR, producing one record per CDR3 protein. The sample includes around 250,000 distinct CDR3 sequences, roughly 50% of them seen just once. The receptor was isolated from a human donor with severe aplastic anemia or a healthy control (not recorded which). The chain uses TRBV20-1 and TRBJ2-1, with 8 bases identical to TRBD2. Sequenced input: sorted CD4+, CD8+, or CD8+CD57+ T cells (not recorded which) from PBMCs. The CDR3 DNA follows: TGCAGTGCATACTCCGGGACTAGAACTCGAAGGGAGCAGTTCTTC. It encodes CSAYSGTRTRREQFF.